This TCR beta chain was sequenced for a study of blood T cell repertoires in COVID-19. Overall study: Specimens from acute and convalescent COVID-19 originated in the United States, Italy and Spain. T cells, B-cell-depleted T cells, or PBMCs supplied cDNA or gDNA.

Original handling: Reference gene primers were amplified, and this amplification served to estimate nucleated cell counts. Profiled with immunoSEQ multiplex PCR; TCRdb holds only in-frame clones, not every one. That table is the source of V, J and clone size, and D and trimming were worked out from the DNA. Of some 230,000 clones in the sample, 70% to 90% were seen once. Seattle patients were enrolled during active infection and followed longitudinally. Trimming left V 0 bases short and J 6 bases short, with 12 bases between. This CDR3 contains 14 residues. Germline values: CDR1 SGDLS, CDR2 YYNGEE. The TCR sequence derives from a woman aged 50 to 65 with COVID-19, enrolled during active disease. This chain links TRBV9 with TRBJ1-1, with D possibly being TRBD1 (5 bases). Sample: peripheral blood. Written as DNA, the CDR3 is TGTGCCAGCAGCGTAGCTCCGGGGGGGGCTGAAGCTTTCTTT. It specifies CASSVAPGGAEAFF.